The clone carrying this T cell receptor (beta chain) occurred once. The CDR3 has 13 amino acids. From germline, CDR1 is KGHSH and CDR2 LQKENI. Between the trimmed V and J ends, which lost 8 bases and 3 bases, there was a span of 13 bases. The source of the sample is a study of blood T cell repertoires in COVID-19. Study in general: PBMCs, B-cell-depleted T cells, or T cells were the source of the cDNA or gDNA that made up the material.

Participant ages covered roughly 18 to 90 years across 25 or so US areas. Clinical history as reported by participants underpinned cohort assignment. Original processing notes: Estimation of nucleated cell counts relied on the amplification of reference gene primers. The assay was immunoSEQ multiplex PCR, and TCRdb's table has in-frame clones only and misses some. V and J calls and clone size are as listed in that table; D and trimming were resolved from the DNA. The top ten hold over 1% of the sample, which has roughly 250,000 clones, around 88% seen once. The specimen was PBMCs or T cells enriched from blood (not recorded which). This clonotype originated in a woman in her thirties or forties with acute COVID-19. The chain employs TRBV18 and TRBJ1-1; D call uncertain. The CDR3 nucleotides are TGTGCCAGCGTTTCGTCCGAGGACACTGAAGCTTTCTTT. This sequence encodes CASVSSEDTEAFF.